Listed below are T cell receptor beta chains from one sample, sequenced in a study of cytomegalovirus exposure and HLA in healthy donors. Measured with immunoSEQ multiplex PCR; TCRdb has only the in-frame clones, and not every one. The sample contains tens of thousands of clones, less than 75% of which appear only once. The sequenced sample was PBMCs. The receptors derive from a woman aged 45-59 years in good health and CMV-seropositive. The CDR3 runs from the conserved cysteine through the conserved F or W. D genes are given only for firm matches. A clone size is listed for some rows: how often the clone was seen (once, few, many), or a class if it is expanded.

TRBV5-6,.,.,TRBJ1-1,CASSLLAGKLNTEAFF,TGTGCCAGCAGCTTGTTGGCAGGGAAATTAAACACTGAAGCTTTCTTT
TRBV6-6,TRBD2,once,TRBJ2-5,CATSGASGQETQYF,TGTGCCACCAGCGGGGCTAGCGGACAAGAGACCCAGTACTTC
TRBV29-1,TRBD1,.,TRBJ1-3,CSVTRQGSAGNTIYF,TGCAGCGTGACAAGACAGGGTTCTGCTGGAAACACCATATATTTT
TRBV30,.,.,TRBJ1-2,CAWSGQLTANYGYTF,TGTGCCTGGAGTGGACAACTCACCGCTAACTATGGCTACACCTTC
TRBV29-1,.,.,TRBJ2-1,CSVEGGSLRISEQFF,TGCAGCGTTGAAGGAGGGTCCCTCCGAATTAGCGAGCAGTTCTTC
TRBV4-3,TRBD1,.,TRBJ2-5,CASSQDRGQERTQYF,TGCGCCAGCAGCCAAGATAGGGGACAGGAGAGGACCCAGTACTTC
TRBV9,.,.,TRBJ1-2,CASSPSRLNYGYTF,TGTGCCAGCAGCCCTAGTCGTCTAAACTATGGCTACACCTTC
TRBV9,.,.,TRBJ2-7,CASSVSGGSGNEQYF,TGTGCCAGCAGCGTATCAGGAGGGAGTGGTAACGAGCAGTACTTC
TRBV6-1,TRBD1,.,TRBJ1-1,CASSVNRGSGKAGEAFF,TGTGCCAGCAGTGTAAACAGGGGCTCTGGAAAAGCCGGTGAAGCTTTCTTT
TRBV7-2,TRBD1,.,TRBJ1-2,CASSPPLQGAGYTF,TGTGCCAGCAGCCCACCCCTCCAGGGGGCTGGCTACACCTTC
TRBV19,.,.,TRBJ2-5,CASRARDKETQYF,TGTGCCAGTAGAGCCCGGGACAAGGAGACCCAGTACTTC
TRBV13,.,few,TRBJ1-3,CASSLGLGNTIYF,TGTGCCAGCAGCTTAGGCCTAGGAAACACCATATATTTT
TRBV7-2,.,.,TRBJ2-3,CASSLVQASTDTQYF,TGTGCCAGCAGCTTAGTACAGGCTAGCACAGATACGCAGTATTTT
TRBV6-1,.,.,TRBJ2-7,CASSVLLESYEQYF,TGTGCCAGCAGTGTCCTCCTGGAGTCCTACGAGCAGTACTTC
TRBV19,TRBD1,.,TRBJ1-1,CASSIYVGTGVTFRPNTEAFF,TGTGCCAGTAGTATATACGTCGGGACAGGGGTAACCTTCAGACCGAACACTGAAGCTTTCTTT
TRBV4-3,.,.,TRBJ1-2,CASSQSDSGYTF,TGCGCCAGCAGCCAAAGTGACAGTGGCTACACCTTC
TRBV5-1,TRBD2,few,TRBJ2-2,CASSYSGTTGELFF,TGCGCCAGCAGCTACAGCGGGACTACCGGGGAGCTGTTTTTT
TRBV28,TRBD1,once,TRBJ2-1,CASSSPGQTHLGEQFF,TGTGCCAGCAGTTCCCCGGGACAGACCCACTTAGGCGAGCAGTTCTTC
TRBV28,.,few,TRBJ2-3,CASSSDLASEDTQYF,TGTGCCAGCAGTTCGGACTTGGCCTCTGAAGATACGCAGTATTTT
TRBV7-2,TRBD2,.,TRBJ2-3,CASSPPSGGPFTDTQYF,TGTGCCAGCAGCCCTCCTAGCGGGGGGCCTTTCACAGATACGCAGTATTTT
TRBV25-1,.,few,TRBJ2-1,CASSEYSGVRYNEQFF,TGTGCCAGCAGTGAATACTCAGGGGTTCGCTACAATGAGCAGTTCTTC
TRBV7-3,.,.,TRBJ1-6,CASSTGLINSPLHF,TGTGCCAGCAGTACAGGATTGATTAATTCACCCCTCCACTTT
TRBV7-2,TRBD2,few,TRBJ2-7,CASSLSSSGGHRYF,TGTGCCAGCAGCTTAAGTTCTAGCGGGGGCCATCGGTACTTC
TRBV5-1,.,few,TRBJ2-2,CASSLARVPGELFF,TGCGCCAGCAGCTTGGCGAGGGTTCCCGGGGAGCTGTTTTTT
TRBV13,TRBD1,.,TRBJ2-7,CASSLRFTGDRGTPYEQYF,TGTGCCAGCAGCTTACGGTTTACTGGCGACAGGGGGACGCCCTACGAGCAGTACTTC
TRBV6-5,.,.,TRBJ2-5,CASSSTGETQYF,TGTGCCAGCAGTTCCACCGGTGAGACCCAGTACTTC
TRBV5-6,TRBD1,.,TRBJ2-3,CASSLGGRGTQYF,TGTGCCAGCAGCTTAGGGGGCCGGGGTACGCAGTATTTT
TRBV28,TRBD1,few,TRBJ2-1,CASRSAGGGSYNEQFF,TGTGCCAGCAGAAGCGCAGGGGGTGGCTCCTACAATGAGCAGTTCTTC
TRBV5-8,.,.,TRBJ2-7,CASSLKVSGTYEQYF,TGTGCCAGCAGCTTGAAGGTGTCCGGGACCTACGAGCAGTACTTC
TRBV2,TRBD2,.,TRBJ2-1,CAITGTSGYNEQFF,TGTGCCATCACGGGGACTAGCGGATACAATGAGCAGTTCTTC
TRBV28,.,.,TRBJ1-1,CASSLRVNTEAFF,TGTGCCAGCAGTTTGAGGGTGAACACTGAAGCTTTCTTT
TRBV4-3,TRBD2,.,TRBJ2-1,CASSQETSGGIEQFF,TGCGCCAGCAGCCAAGAGACTAGCGGGGGGATTGAGCAGTTCTTC
TRBV7-6,.,.,TRBJ2-2,CASSARNTGELFF,TGTGCCAGCAGCGCCAGAAACACCGGGGAGCTGTTTTTT
TRBV18,.,.,TRBJ1-4,CASSGSEKLFF,TGTGCCAGCTCCGGGAGTGAAAAACTGTTTTTT
TRBV7-9,.,once,TRBJ1-1,CASSLAGVPTEAFF,TGTGCCAGCAGCTTAGCCGGGGTGCCCACTGAAGCTTTCTTT
TRBV7-2,.,.,TRBJ2-1,CASSSPGTVSYNEQFF,TGTGCCAGCAGCTCTCCCGGGACTGTATCCTACAATGAGCAGTTCTTC
TRBV4-3,.,few,TRBJ2-1,CASSQERGYYNEQFF,TGCGCCAGCAGCCAAGAGCGCGGCTACTACAATGAGCAGTTCTTC
TRBV19,TRBD1,.,TRBJ2-7,CASNRQGQGPYEQYF,TGTGCCAGTAACAGACAGGGACAGGGACCATACGAGCAGTACTTC
TRBV7-9,TRBD1,.,TRBJ2-2,CASSKQGSGELFF,TGTGCCAGCAGCAAACAGGGGTCCGGGGAGCTGTTTTTT
TRBV28,TRBD1,.,TRBJ1-2,CASRNPTGEDYGYTF,TGTGCCAGCCGTAATCCCACAGGGGAGGACTATGGCTACACCTTC
TRBV4-3,.,.,TRBJ2-7,CASSQGVAGTTANEQYF,TGCGCCAGCAGCCAAGGAGTGGCAGGAACGACGGCCAACGAGCAGTACTTC
TRBV19,.,.,TRBJ2-1,CSAGNRNEQFF,TGTAGTGCAGGGAACCGCAATGAGCAGTTCTTC
TRBV29-1,TRBD1,few,TRBJ2-7,CSVSTGSYEQYF,TGCAGCGTGTCGACAGGGAGCTACGAGCAGTACTTC
TRBV5-4,TRBD1,.,TRBJ1-4,CASSRETGPGEKLFF,TGTGCCAGCAGCCGAGAGACAGGGCCCGGTGAAAAACTGTTTTTT
TRBV4-2,TRBD1,once,TRBJ2-7,CASSTQGGFRGDEQYF,TGTGCCAGCAGCACCCAAGGGGGCTTCAGAGGAGACGAGCAGTACTTC
TRBV4-3,TRBD2,.,TRBJ2-3,CASSSGGLAVLGDTQYF,TGCGCCAGCAGCTCCGGGGGACTAGCGGTTCTTGGAGATACGCAGTATTTT
TRBV28,.,.,TRBJ1-4,CASNRALNEKLFF,TGTGCCAGTAACAGGGCTCTTAATGAAAAACTGTTTTTT
TRBV27,.,.,TRBJ2-1,CASSLSGAVRIHNEQFF,TGTGCCAGCAGTTTATCGGGGGCGGTTCGGATCCACAATGAGCAGTTCTTC
TRBV9,.,.,TRBJ2-5,CASSVEAGWETQYF,TGTGCCAGCAGCGTAGAGGCAGGGTGGGAGACCCAGTACTTC
TRBV30,.,few,TRBJ1-3,CAWRGGLLEGNTIYF,TGTGCCTGGAGGGGGGGGCTCCTTGAAGGAAACACCATATATTTT
TRBV28,TRBD1,.,TRBJ1-5,CASSFRSGGFDQPQHF,TGTGCCAGCAGTTTTAGGTCAGGGGGCTTCGATCAGCCCCAGCATTTT
TRBV14,.,.,TRBJ2-1,CASSQGWGSGSYNEQFF,TGTGCCAGCAGCCAAGGCTGGGGTAGCGGCTCCTACAATGAGCAGTTCTTC
TRBV27,TRBD2,.,TRBJ2-7,CASSLAAELNFYEQYF,TGTGCCAGCAGCCTAGCGGCCGAATTAAATTTCTACGAGCAGTACTTC
TRBV12-5,.,.,TRBJ2-3,CASGLVQTTFTDTQYF,TGTGCTAGTGGTTTGGTACAAACAACATTCACAGATACGCAGTATTTT
TRBV29-1,.,.,TRBJ2-1,CSVGTARYNEQFF,TGCAGCGTTGGGACAGCCCGATACAATGAGCAGTTCTTC
TRBV4-3,.,.,TRBJ2-6,CASSQGHRSGANVLTF,TGCGCCAGCAGCCAAGGGCACAGATCTGGGGCCAACGTCCTGACTTTC